The clone carrying this T cell receptor (beta chain) was recorded many times. Researchers amplified the TCR beta CDR3 regions from RNA transcripts. First-round RT-PCR with HTBI primers amplified the TCR CDR3 region. TCRdb passed the multiplex PCR reads through MiXCR, listing each CDR3 protein once. In the table there are 300,000 to 350,000 distinct CDR3 sequences, over 20% of which are singletons. This specimen belongs to a study of T cells in Graves' hyperthyroidism and ophthalmopathy. Study information: Specimen type is peripheral blood, collected at initial diagnosis prior to any treatment.

Across 18 months, stable Graves' hyperthyroidism was marked by no progression to ophthalmopathy. The sequence was obtained from a woman aged 50 to 65 with Graves' hyperthyroidism. Sequencing was performed on blood.

The CDR3 DNA reads as TGTGCCAGCAATCACCGACAGTTTCCAGTCATAGCGGGAGGATCCTACGAGCAGTACTTC. It specifies CASNHRQFPVIAGGSYEQYF. V and J are TRBV6-1 and TRBJ2-7; 10 nucleotides match TRBD2. The germline gives CDR1 MNHNS, CDR2 SASEGT. This CDR3 region has 20 residues. V shed 7 bases, J shed 1 base, and the junction held 22 bases outside the gene matches.